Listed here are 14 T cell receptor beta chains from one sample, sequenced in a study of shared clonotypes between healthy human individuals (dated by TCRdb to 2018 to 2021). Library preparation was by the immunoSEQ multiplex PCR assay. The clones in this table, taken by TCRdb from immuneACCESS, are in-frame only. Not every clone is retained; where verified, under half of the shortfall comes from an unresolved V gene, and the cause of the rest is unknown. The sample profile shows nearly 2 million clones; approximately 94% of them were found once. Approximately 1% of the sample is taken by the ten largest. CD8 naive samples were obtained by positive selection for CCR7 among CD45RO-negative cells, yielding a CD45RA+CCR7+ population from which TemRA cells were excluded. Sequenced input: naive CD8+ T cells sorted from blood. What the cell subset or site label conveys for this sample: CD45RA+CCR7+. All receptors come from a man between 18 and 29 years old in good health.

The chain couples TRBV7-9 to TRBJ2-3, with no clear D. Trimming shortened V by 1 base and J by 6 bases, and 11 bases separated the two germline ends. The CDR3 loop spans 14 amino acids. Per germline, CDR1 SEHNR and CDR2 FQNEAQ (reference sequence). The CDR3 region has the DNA TGTGCCAGCAGCTTAGTCACTCCGGCGGATACGCAGTATTTT. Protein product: CASSLVTPADTQYF.

The CDR3 nucleotides are TGTGCCAGCAGCCCCGGGGTGGCATCCCTAGATACGCAGTATTTT. As protein: CASSPGVASLDTQYF. The chain carries TRBV11-2 and TRBJ2-3; the D gene is possibly TRBD2 (5 bases). The CDR3 sequence is 15 residues long. Germline CDR1 is SGHAT and CDR2 is FQNNGV. V lost 5 bases, J lost 5 bases, and 17 bases lay in between.

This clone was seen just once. CDR3 sequence: CASSFPGLAGVNTGELFF. CDR3 DNA sequence: TGTGCCAGCAGCTTCCCCGGACTAGCGGGAGTAAACACCGGGGAGCTGTTTTTT. The rearrangement uses TRBV7-2 and TRBJ2-2; 13 bases map to TRBD2. Germline CDR1 and CDR2: SGHTA and FQGNSA. The CDR3 runs to 18 residues. Trimming at V came to 3 bases and at J to 2 bases, leaving 6 bases not matched to a gene.

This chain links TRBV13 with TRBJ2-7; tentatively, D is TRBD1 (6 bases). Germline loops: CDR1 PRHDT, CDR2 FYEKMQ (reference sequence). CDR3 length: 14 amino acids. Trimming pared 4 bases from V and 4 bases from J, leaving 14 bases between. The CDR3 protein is CASSSSGQGYEQYF. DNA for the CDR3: TGTGCCAGCAGCTCGTCGGGACAAGGATACGAGCAGTACTTC.

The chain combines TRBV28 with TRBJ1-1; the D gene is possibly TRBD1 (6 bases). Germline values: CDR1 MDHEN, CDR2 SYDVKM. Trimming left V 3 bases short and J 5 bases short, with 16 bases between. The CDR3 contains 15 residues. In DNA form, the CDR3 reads TGTGCCAGCAGTTTTGGTAGGGGGTCGGGGACTGAAGCTTTCTTT. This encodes CASSFGRGSGTEAFF.

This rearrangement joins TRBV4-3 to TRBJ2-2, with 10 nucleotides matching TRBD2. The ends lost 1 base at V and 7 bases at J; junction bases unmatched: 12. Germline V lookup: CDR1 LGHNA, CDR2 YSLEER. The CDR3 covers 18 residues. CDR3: CASSQVLLAGMQVGELFF. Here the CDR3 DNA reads TGCGCCAGCAGCCAAGTCTTACTAGCGGGGATGCAGGTCGGGGAGCTGTTTTTT.

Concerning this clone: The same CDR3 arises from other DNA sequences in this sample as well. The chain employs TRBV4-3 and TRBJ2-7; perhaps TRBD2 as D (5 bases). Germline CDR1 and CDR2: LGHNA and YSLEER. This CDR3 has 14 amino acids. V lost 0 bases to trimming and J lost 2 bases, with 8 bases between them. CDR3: CASSQDLGAYEQYF. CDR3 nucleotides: TGCGCCAGCAGCCAAGACCTGGGAGCCTACGAGCAGTACTTC.

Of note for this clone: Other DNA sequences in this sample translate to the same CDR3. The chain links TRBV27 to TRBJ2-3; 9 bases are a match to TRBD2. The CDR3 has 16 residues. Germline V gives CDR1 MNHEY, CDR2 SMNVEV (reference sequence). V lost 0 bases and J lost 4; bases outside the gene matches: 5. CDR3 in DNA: TGTGCCAGCAGTTTATCGGCGGGGGGGCGCCCAGATACGCAGTATTTT. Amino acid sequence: CASSLSAGGRPDTQYF.

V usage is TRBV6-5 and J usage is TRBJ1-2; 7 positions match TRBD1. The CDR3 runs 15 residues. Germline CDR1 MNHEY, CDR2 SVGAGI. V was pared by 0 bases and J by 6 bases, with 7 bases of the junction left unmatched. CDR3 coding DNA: TGTGCCAGCAGTTACTCTGACAGGGAAGTCGATGGCTACACCTTC. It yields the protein CASSYSDREVDGYTF.

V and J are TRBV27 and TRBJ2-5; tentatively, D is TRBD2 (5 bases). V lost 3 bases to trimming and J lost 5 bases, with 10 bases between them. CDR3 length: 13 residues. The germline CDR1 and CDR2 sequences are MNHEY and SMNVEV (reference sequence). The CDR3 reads CASSFFSGETQYF. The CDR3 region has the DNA TGTGCCAGCAGTTTTTTCTCGGGGGAGACCCAGTACTTC.

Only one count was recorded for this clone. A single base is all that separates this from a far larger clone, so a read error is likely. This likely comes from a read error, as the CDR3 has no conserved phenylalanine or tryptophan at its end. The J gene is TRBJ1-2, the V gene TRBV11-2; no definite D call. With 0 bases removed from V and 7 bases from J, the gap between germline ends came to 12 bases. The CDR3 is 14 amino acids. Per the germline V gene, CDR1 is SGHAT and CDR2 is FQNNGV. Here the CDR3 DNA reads TGTGCCAGCAGCTTAGATCAAGGCCCCGGTGGCTACACCCTC. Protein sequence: CASSLDQGPGGYTL.

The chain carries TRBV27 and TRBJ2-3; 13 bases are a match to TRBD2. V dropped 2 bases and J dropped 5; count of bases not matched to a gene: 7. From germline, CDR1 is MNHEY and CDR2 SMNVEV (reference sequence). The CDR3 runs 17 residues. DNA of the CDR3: TGTGCCAGCAGTTTAACAACTAGCGGGAGGGCCAAAGATACGCAGTATTTT. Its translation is CASSLTTSGRAKDTQYF.

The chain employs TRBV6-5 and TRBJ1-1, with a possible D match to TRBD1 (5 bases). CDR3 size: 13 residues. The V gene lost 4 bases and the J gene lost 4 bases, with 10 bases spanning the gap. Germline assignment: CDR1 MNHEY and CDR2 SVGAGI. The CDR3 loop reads CASSWAGTTEAFF. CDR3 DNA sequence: TGTGCCAGCAGTTGGGCAGGGACCACTGAAGCTTTCTTT.

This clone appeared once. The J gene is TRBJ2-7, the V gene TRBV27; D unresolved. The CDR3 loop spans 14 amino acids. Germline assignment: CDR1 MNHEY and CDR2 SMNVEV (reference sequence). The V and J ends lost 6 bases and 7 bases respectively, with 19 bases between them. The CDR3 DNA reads TGTGCCAGCAGGAAACTGCTGCCTATGGAGGAGCAGTACTTC. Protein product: CASRKLLPMEEQYF.